A selection of T cell receptor beta chains follows, all from one sample in a study of blood T cell repertoires in COVID-19. Some clones are missing from TCRdb's copy, which holds only in-frame ones; the method was immunoSEQ multiplex PCR. The table shows several thousand clones, with 80% occurring only once. Sequenced: peripheral blood. These receptors all come from a man between 70 and 80 years old with active COVID-19. Both conserved end residues are part of each CDR3. Fields, in order: D gene, clone size, V gene, CDR3 protein. A D gene is named only where the DNA matches it firmly. Clone size is stated in some rows and not others, as once, few, many or a class when expanded.

D: TRBD2; size: NA; V: TRBV6-5; CDR3: CASRSAGTSSWELFF
D: NA; size: NA; V: TRBV19; CDR3: CASSARHLGEQYF
D: TRBD2; size: NA; V: TRBV6-4; CDR3: CASSDVAGIGDTQYF
D: TRBD1; size: NA; V: TRBV27; CDR3: CASSRGQGSYEQYF
D: NA; size: NA; V: TRBV28; CDR3: CASSKGDYSNQPQHF
D: TRBD1; size: NA; V: TRBV14; CDR3: CASSHQTGGGDGYTF
D: TRBD1; size: few; V: TRBV7-2; CDR3: CASSLVKGAPTEAFF
D: TRBD1; size: medium-sized; V: TRBV28; CDR3: CASSPGQGGYEQYF
D: TRBD2; size: few; V: TRBV28; CDR3: CASSLIAPGGHNEQFF
D: TRBD2; size: NA; V: TRBV11-1; CDR3: CASSLVGGRGTDTQYF
D: TRBD2; size: NA; V: TRBV9; CDR3: CASSSGRADGELFF
D: TRBD1; size: once; V: TRBV6-4; CDR3: CASSAGTGGSPLHF
D: NA; size: once; V: TRBV7-8; CDR3: CASSLESHNEQFF
D: NA; size: NA; V: TRBV5-5; CDR3: CASSFTGSEQYF
D: NA; size: few; V: TRBV2; CDR3: CASSQLVVNQPQHF
D: NA; size: few; V: TRBV2; CDR3: CASRFRDNSPLHF
D: NA; size: NA; V: TRBV7-2; CDR3: CASSGRLGQQETQYF
D: TRBD1; size: NA; V: TRBV19; CDR3: CASRDRGLSGTSTDTQYF
D: NA; size: NA; V: TRBV5-4; CDR3: CASSLKNQEYEQYF
D: NA; size: NA; V: TRBV21-1; CDR3: CANGRAGTGDEQFF
D: TRBD1; size: NA; V: TRBV10-1; CDR3: CASKGTAKAFF
D: NA; size: NA; V: TRBV7-3; CDR3: CASSLKELPESPYEQYF
D: NA; size: once; V: TRBV29-1; CDR3: CSVSSGTSTDTQYF
D: TRBD1; size: NA; V: TRBV9; CDR3: CASSPRPTGGGEKLFF
D: NA; size: few; V: TRBV5-1; CDR3: CGCLRRIIYEQYF
D: TRBD2; size: NA; V: TRBV5-6; CDR3: CASITSGRGPGSYNEQFF